Below, 2 T cell receptor beta chains from the same sample are listed, as sequenced in a study of T cells in Graves' hyperthyroidism and ophthalmopathy. TCR beta CDR3 regions were amplified from RNA transcripts. The HTBI primer set was used in a first-round RT-PCR of the TCR CDR3. MiXCR, applied by TCRdb to the multiplex PCR reads, yields one record per CDR3 protein. The data contain 560,000 or so distinct CDR3 sequences, about 20% of them singletons. Specimen: blood. The receptors come from a man in his forties with Graves' ophthalmopathy.

This clonotype was observed many times. The V and J genes are TRBV6-1 and TRBJ2-5; TRBD1 is a possible D gene (5 bases). The germline V and J ends were trimmed by 7 bases and 2 bases, with 14 bases remaining between them. This CDR3 is built from 14 residues. Germline loops: CDR1 MNHNS, CDR2 SASEGT. This CDR3 reads CASNRDSVQETQYF. Here the CDR3 DNA reads TGTGCCAGCAATCGCGACAGCGTTCAAGAGACCCAGTACTTC.

Remarks on this clonotype: A read error may be the cause here, since a much bigger clone is one base away. The genes are TRBV10-2 and TRBJ2-1; TRBD1 matches at 7 bases. V lost 6 bases to trimming and J lost 7 bases; unmatched junction nucleotides: 12. The CDR3 runs 15 residues. Germline values: CDR1 WSHSY, CDR2 SAAADI. The CDR3 sequence: CASSRAWGQRNEQFF. The CDR3 DNA reads TGCGCCAGCAGCCGGGCGTGGGGACAGCGGAATGAGCAGTTCTTC.